The next 24 T cell receptor beta chains were all read from a single sample in a study of tumor-infiltrating lymphocytes in primary liver carcinoma. Unsorted bulk tissue of about 18-34 mg yielded co-extracted RNA and DNA. Using a constant-region primer together with ProtoScript II reverse transcriptase, TCR beta cDNA was made from about 500 ng of total RNA. Modified slightly, ARM-PCR produced TCR beta libraries over three nested multiplex PCR rounds. Rounds one and two of PCR, each of roughly 10 cycles, were primed with TRBV1-TRBV30 forward primers and a C-beta reverse primer. TCRdb redid the calling of the multiplex PCR reads with MiXCR, one entry per CDR3 protein. Of approximately 73,000 distinct CDR3 sequences in the sample, approximately 74% were seen once. What was sequenced was liver tumor tissue from sampling region 4. Indicated subset: tumor region T4, right-lateral pole. All receptors come from a man aged 35-49 years with primary liver carcinoma and hepatitis B virus infection.

This clonotype came up a few times. The chain combines TRBV7-3 with TRBJ2-2; D ambiguous. Trimming removed 4 bases from V and 4 bases from J, with 13 bases in between. CDR1 is SGHTA and CDR2 is FQGTGA in the germline V gene. This CDR3 is built from 15 residues. This CDR3 reads CASSSAPIVTGELFF. CDR3 nucleotides: TGTGCCAGCAGCTCCGCCCCGATAGTCACCGGGGAGCTGTTTTTT.

The chain has TRBV20-1 and TRBJ2-7; 8 positions match TRBD2. Germline CDR1 DFQATT, CDR2 SNEGSKA (reference sequence). With 4 bases clipped from V and 6 bases from J, the junction kept 11 bases outside the gene matches. The CDR3 consists of 14 residues. This CDR3 is CSATSSGSATEQYF. The CDR3 DNA follows: TGCAGTGCTACTTCTAGCGGGTCCGCTACCGAGCAGTACTTC.

Turning to this clonotype: Without the conserved terminal phenylalanine or tryptophan, this CDR3 likely stems from a read error. The rearrangement uses TRBV6-5 and TRBJ2-7, with 8 bases that match TRBD2. Per germline, CDR1 MNHEY and CDR2 SVGAGI. The ends lost 6 bases at V and 3 bases at J; junction bases unmatched: 4. The CDR3 runs to 13 residues. CDR3 residues: CASSQSGSYEQYL. The DNA of the CDR3 is TGTGCCAGCAGCCAAAGCGGGAGCTACGAGCAGTACCTT.

This clonotype was observed a single time. Because it lacks the conserved phenylalanine or tryptophan at the end, this CDR3 is likely a read error. The DNA is left out, because the CDR3 cannot be placed on it with certainty; the CDR3 is given as TCRdb lists it. This chain links TRBV28 with TRBJ1-3; the D segment call TRBD1 is taken from the table without a DNA check. The CDR3 is 15 amino acids long, termini counted. The germline CDR1 and CDR2 sequences are MDHEN and SYDVKM. CDR3 loop: CASRGRQDERNTVYL.

Concerning this clonotype: Germline is not matched at one junction end, which may reflect a read error. The CDR3 spells CASSPFITDNNQSQHF. CDR3 sequence (DNA): TGTGCCAGCAGCCCCTTCATAACGGACAACAATCAGTCCCAGCATTTT. The rearrangement joins TRBV6-5 to TRBJ1-5; D is perhaps TRBD1 (5 bases). Per the germline V gene, CDR1 is MNHEY and CDR2 is SVGAGI. This CDR3 is built from 16 residues.

As regards this clonotype: Just one base apart from a much larger clone, this may be a read error. The chain employs TRBV28 and TRBJ1-5; 10 nucleotides match TRBD1. With 9 bases clipped from V and 5 bases from J, the junction kept 10 bases outside the gene matches. Germline CDR1 MDHEN, CDR2 SYDVKM. The CDR3 consists of 15 residues. This CDR3 reads CARSTPTGGHQPQHF. The CDR3, as DNA: TGTGCCAGAAGTACCCCGACAGGGGGCCATCAGCCCCAGCATTTT.

The table lists this clonotype with many counts. The chain carries TRBV28 and TRBJ2-7; 14 bases line up with TRBD2. Germline CDR1 MDHEN, CDR2 SYDVKM. V was pared by 6 bases and J by 5 bases, with 6 bases of the junction left unmatched. This CDR3 has 15 amino acids. The CDR3 sequence is CASRTGTSGRDEQYF. The CDR3 nucleotides read TGTGCCAGCAGAACCGGGACTAGCGGGAGAGACGAGCAGTACTTC.

The chain has TRBV11-2 and TRBJ2-2; the match to TRBD2 covers 9 bases. The germline CDR1 and CDR2 sequences are SGHAT and FQNNGV. Trimming removed 2 bases from V and 5 bases from J; junction bases left unmatched: 6. CDR3 length: 16 amino acids. The CDR3 nucleotides are TGTGCCAGCAGCTTATCGCCGCTAGCGGGAACCGGGGAGCTGTTTTTT. Its protein is CASSLSPLAGTGELFF.

This clonotype was counted at least ten times. The chain links TRBV4-2 to TRBJ1-5; D is undetermined. CDR3 size: 13 residues. V dropped 3 bases and J dropped 4 bases, with 7 bases sitting between them. Germline V CDR1 and CDR2: LGHNA, YNFKEQ. CDR3 in amino acids: CASSQAQNQPQHF. The CDR3 DNA is TGTGCCAGCAGCCAGGCCCAAAATCAGCCCCAGCATTTT.

This clonotype was detected a few times. J is TRBJ1-2 and V is TRBV29-1; D possibly corresponds to TRBD1 (5 bases). Germline V gene lookup returns CDR1 SQVTM and CDR2 ANQGSEA. The CDR3 loop spans 13 amino acids. CDR3 nucleotide sequence: TGCAGTTCGACGGGGGTTATAGACTATGGCTACACCTTC. Protein: CSSTGVIDYGYTF.

Notes on this clonotype: At one of its ends the junction is not consistent with the germline gene, which may arise from a read error. This chain connects TRBV4-1 to TRBJ2-5, with 7 nucleotides matching TRBD2. The germline gives CDR1 MGHRA, CDR2 YSYEKL. The CDR3 spans 14 residues. The CDR3 is CASSQDRLAETQYF. The CDR3 bases are TGCGCCAGCAGCCAAGATAGGCTAGCGGAGACCCAGTACTTT.

As to this clonotype: An end of the junction differs from the germline gene, which may be a read error. The chain recombines TRBV30 with TRBJ1-2; D gene ambiguous. CDR1 GTSNPN and CDR2 SVGIG come from the germline V gene (reference sequence). The CDR3 has 12 residues. The CDR3 region is CAWSGGQYGYIF. The CDR3, as DNA: TGTGCCTGGAGTGGCGGGCAGTATGGCTACATCTTC.

Turning to this clonotype: Germline and junction disagree at one end, which may indicate a read error. V is TRBV11-3 and J is TRBJ2-3, with a tentative D call TRBD1 (6 bases). In germline, CDR1 is SGHNT, CDR2 YENEEA. The CDR3 consists of 14 residues. The CDR3 DNA reads as TGTGCCAGCAGTACTAGTGGGGGCACAGACACGCCGTATTTT. This sequence encodes CASSTSGGTDTPYF. The entire variable domain, with the rest obtained from reference TRBV11-3 and TRBJ2-3, is as follows: EAGVVQSPRYKIIEKKQPVAFWCNPISGHNTLYWYLQNLGQGPELLIRYENEEAVDDSQLPKDRFSAERLKGVDSTLKIQPAELGDSAVYLCASSTSGGTDTPYFGPGTRLTVL.

Regarding this clonotype: The junction differs from germline at one of its ends, possibly a read error. This chain links TRBV11-2 with TRBJ2-5; D is possibly TRBD2 (5 bases). The CDR3 contains 14 residues. Germline V gene data show CDR1 as SGHAT and CDR2 as FQNNGV. In nucleotides, the CDR3 is TGTGCCAGCAGCCCCGACATCGGCTGGGAGACCCAACACTTC. Its protein is CASSPDIGWETQHF.

Turning to this clonotype: It is likely a read error, because the conserved phenylalanine at the end of the CDR3 is missing. The limits of the CDR3 on the DNA are not certain, so only TCRdb's listed CDR3 is given. This chain joins TRBV6-6 and TRBJ2-7; no DNA check was done on the table's D call, TRBD2. In germline, CDR1 is MNHNY, CDR2 SVGAGI (reference sequence). The CDR3 spans 16 residues, counting both ends. This chain's CDR3 is CASSSRTDGSSYEQYL.

For this clonotype: At one end the junction does not follow the germline gene, possibly because of a read error. V usage is TRBV5-1 and J usage is TRBJ2-1, with unresolved D. This CDR3 contains 15 residues. CDR1 SGHRS and CDR2 YFSETQ come from the germline V gene. This CDR3 reads CASSSDLSSYNGQFF. CDR3 sequence (DNA): TGCGCCAGCAGCTCCGACTTGAGCTCCTACAATGGGCAGTTCTTC.

Worth noting for this clonotype: A much larger clone is a single base away; this may be a read error. The chain joins TRBV28 to TRBJ2-5, with 9 bases lining up with TRBD1. Germline V CDR1 and CDR2: MDHEN, SYDVKM. CDR3 length equals 14 residues. In DNA form, the CDR3 reads TGTGCCAGCAGCCCAAACAGGGGGCGAGAGGCCCAGTACTTC. It encodes CASSPNRGREAQYF.

This clonotype was recorded only once. Sequence at one end of the junction differs from germline and may be a read error. This sequence joins TRBV6-5 and TRBJ2-1, with no clear D. The germline CDR1 and CDR2 sequences are MNHEY and SVGAGI. This CDR3 has 16 amino acids. The CDR3 spells CVSSARSEERDNEQFF. The CDR3 region has the DNA TGTGTCAGCAGTGCCCGAAGCGAGGAAAGGGACAATGAGCAGTTCTTC.

Note on this clonotype: The junction shows a germline mismatch at one end, possibly a read error. The chain uses TRBV2 and TRBJ1-5; TRBD1 agrees at 10 bases. Germline CDR1 is SNHLY and CDR2 is FYNNEI. The CDR3 contains 15 residues. The CDR3 DNA sequence: TGTACCAGCAGCCCTCCCGGGACAGGGGCATTGCCCCAGCATTTT. Translation gives CTSSPPGTGALPQHF.

The chain is built from TRBV11-2 and TRBJ2-3; D might be TRBD1 (6 bases). The CDR3 is 14 residues long. Per germline, CDR1 SGHAT and CDR2 FQNNGV. The DNA of the CDR3 is TGTGCTAACAGCTTTCGGGACAACACAGATACGCAGTATTTT. Residues: CANSFRDNTDTQYF. The variable domain in full, with the rest retrieved from reference TRBV11-2 and TRBJ2-3, is EAGVAQSPRYKIIEKRQSVAFWCNPISGHATLYWYQQILGQGPKLLIQFQNNGVVDDSQLPKDRFSAERLKGVDSTLKIQPAKLEDSAVYLCANSFRDNTDTQYFGPGTRLTVL.

This clonotype was picked up many times. The chain couples TRBV19 to TRBJ2-1; 7 bases line up with TRBD2. Germline V gene lookup returns CDR1 LNHDA and CDR2 SQIVND (reference sequence). CDR3 length: 13 amino acids. Losses at the gene ends were 3 bases for V and 12 bases for J; bases not matched to a gene: 8. CDR3 nucleotide sequence: TGTGCCAGTAGTATGAGGACTAGTAATCGGCAGTTCTTC. Its translation: CASSMRTSNRQFF.

This clonotype was observed many times. The genes are TRBV6-1 and TRBJ2-3; 8 nucleotides match TRBD2. Germline CDR1 and CDR2: MNHNS and SASEGT. This CDR3 is built from 16 residues. V was clipped by 4 bases and J by 5 bases; unmatched bases: 11. CDR3 region: CASSALSGRWGDTQYF. The CDR3 DNA is TGTGCCAGCAGTGCCCTCAGCGGGAGATGGGGAGATACGCAGTATTTT.

V gene TRBV6-5 combines with J gene TRBJ2-7; 12 nucleotides align to TRBD1. Per germline, CDR1 MNHEY and CDR2 SVGAGI. Trimming removed 6 bases from V and 10 bases from J; junction bases left unmatched: 7. The length of the CDR3 is 13 residues. In DNA, the CDR3 is TGTGCCAGCAGAGGGACAGGGGGCGGCGAACAGTACTTC. Amino acids: CASRGTGGGEQYF.

This clonotype was observed at least ten times. The chain joins TRBV7-8 to TRBJ2-5; 9 nucleotides match TRBD2. The CDR3 sequence is 17 residues long. From germline, CDR1 is SGHVS and CDR2 FQNEAQ. The trim removed 2 bases at V and 4 bases at J, leaving 11 bases unmatched. CDR3 in DNA: TGTGCCAGCAGCTTAAAGGGTGGCGGGAGGGTCGGAGAGACCCAGTACTTC. Amino acid sequence: CASSLKGGGRVGETQYF.